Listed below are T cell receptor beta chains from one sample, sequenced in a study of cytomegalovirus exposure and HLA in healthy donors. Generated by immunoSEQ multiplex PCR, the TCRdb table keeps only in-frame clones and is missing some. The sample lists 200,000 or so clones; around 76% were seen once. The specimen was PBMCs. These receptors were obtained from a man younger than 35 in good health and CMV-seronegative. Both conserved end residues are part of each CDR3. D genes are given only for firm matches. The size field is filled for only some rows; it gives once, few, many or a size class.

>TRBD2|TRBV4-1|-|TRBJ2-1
CASSQDGLARITYNEQFF
TGCGCCAGCAGCCAAGATGGACTAGCGCGAATTACCTACAATGAGCAGTTCTTC
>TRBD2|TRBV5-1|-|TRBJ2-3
CASSLSGLRLAGLPRTDTQYF
TGCGCCAGCAGCTTGTCAGGTTTGAGGCTAGCGGGCCTCCCACGCACAGATACGCAGTATTTT
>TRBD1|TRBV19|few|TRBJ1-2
CASRPQGAGYGYTF
TGTGCCAGTAGGCCTCAGGGGGCCGGGTATGGCTACACCTTC
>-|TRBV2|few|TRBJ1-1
CASNTGGRQAPKAFF
TGTGCCAGCAATACGGGGGGTAGACAGGCCCCGAAGGCTTTCTTT
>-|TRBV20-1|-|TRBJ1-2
CSAPLYGYTF
TGCAGTGCCCCCCTCTATGGCTACACCTTC
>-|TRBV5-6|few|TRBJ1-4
CATRRGSEEKLFF
TGTGCCACCCGGCGGGGTAGTGAAGAAAAACTGTTTTTT
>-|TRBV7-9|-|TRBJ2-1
CASSLPINLDNEQFF
TGTGCCAGCAGCTTGCCCATTAACTTAGACAATGAGCAGTTCTTC
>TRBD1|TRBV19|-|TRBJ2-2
CASSTGGGGELFF
TGTGCCAGTAGCACAGGGGGCGGAGGGGAGCTGTTTTTT
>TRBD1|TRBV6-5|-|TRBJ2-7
CASSYSGQEPYEQYF
TGTGCCAGCAGTTACTCGGGACAGGAACCCTACGAGCAGTACTTC
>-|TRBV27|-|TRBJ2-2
CASSFRRSNTGELFF
TGTGCCAGCAGTTTTCGGCGGAGCAACACCGGGGAGCTGTTTTTT
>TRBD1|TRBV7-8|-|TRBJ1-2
CASSFNPGTGGSGYTF
TGTGCCAGCAGCTTCAACCCCGGGACAGGGGGTTCAGGCTACACCTTC
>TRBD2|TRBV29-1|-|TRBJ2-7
CSVGTSGSISYEQYF
TGCAGCGTTGGGACTAGCGGGAGTATCTCCTACGAGCAGTACTTC
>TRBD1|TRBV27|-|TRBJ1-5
CASSAWGQGESQHF
TGTGCCAGCAGTGCATGGGGACAGGGTGAGTCCCAGCATTTT
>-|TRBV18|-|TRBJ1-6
CASSDTPLGTSPLHF
TGTGCCAGCTCAGACACTCCACTGGGTACTTCACCCCTCCACTTT
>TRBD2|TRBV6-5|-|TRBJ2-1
CASSRDYRSYNEQFF
TGTGCCAGCAGTCGGGACTACCGCTCCTACAATGAGCAGTTCTTC
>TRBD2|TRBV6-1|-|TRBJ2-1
CASSDSSGTVYNEQFF
TGTGCCAGCAGTGATTCTAGCGGGACCGTCTACAATGAGCAGTTCTTC
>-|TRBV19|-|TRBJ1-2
CASTPRGYYGYTF
TGTGCCAGTACCCCGAGAGGCTACTATGGCTACACCTTC
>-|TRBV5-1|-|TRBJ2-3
CASSEPRDTQYF
TGCGCCAGCAGTGAGCCTCGGGATACGCAGTATTTT
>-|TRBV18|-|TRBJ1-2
CASSPNREYGYTF
TGTGCCAGCTCACCAAACAGGGAATATGGCTACACCTTC
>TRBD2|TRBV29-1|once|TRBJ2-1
CSVEDPGGRRNEQFF
TGCAGCGTTGAAGATCCGGGGGGGCGCCGGAATGAGCAGTTCTTC
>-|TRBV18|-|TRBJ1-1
CASSPQPNTEAFF
TGTGCCAGCTCACCACAGCCTAACACTGAAGCTTTCTTT
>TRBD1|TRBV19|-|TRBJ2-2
CASSVQGSGELFF
TGTGCCAGTAGTGTACAGGGGAGCGGGGAGCTGTTTTTT
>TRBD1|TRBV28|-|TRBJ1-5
CASSFPPGQGLYSNQPQHF
TGTGCCAGCAGTTTCCCCCCGGGACAGGGACTATATAGCAATCAGCCCCAGCATTTT
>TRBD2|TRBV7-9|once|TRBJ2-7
CASSFGGRANDEQYF
TGTGCCAGCAGCTTCGGCGGGAGGGCCAACGACGAGCAGTACTTC
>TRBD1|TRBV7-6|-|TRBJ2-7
CASSRQGQSGEQYF
TGTGCCAGCAGCAGGCAGGGACAGTCCGGTGAGCAGTACTTC
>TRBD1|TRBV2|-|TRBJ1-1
CASRPTGFFTEAFF
TGTGCCAGCAGGCCGACAGGGTTTTTCACTGAAGCTTTCTTT
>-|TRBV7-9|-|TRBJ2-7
CASSSATGTSSYEQYF
TGTGCCAGCAGCTCGGCAACAGGGACGAGCTCCTACGAGCAGTACTTC
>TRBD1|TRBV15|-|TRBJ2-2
CATRKSDRATTGELFF
TGTGCCACCAGGAAATCGGACAGGGCGACCACCGGGGAGCTGTTTTTT
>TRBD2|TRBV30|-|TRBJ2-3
CAWSAGTSGRAKDTQYF
TGTGCCTGGAGCGCCGGGACTAGCGGGAGGGCCAAAGATACGCAGTATTTT
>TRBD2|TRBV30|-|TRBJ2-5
CAWSRGLAGERETQYF
TGTGCCTGGAGTCGCGGACTAGCGGGAGAGCGGGAGACCCAGTACTTC
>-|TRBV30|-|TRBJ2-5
CAWSVGTQETQYF
TGTGCCTGGAGTGTGGGGACTCAAGAGACCCAGTACTTC
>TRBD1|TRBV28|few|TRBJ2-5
CASSLRTGGLETQYF
TGTGCCAGCAGTTTACGGACAGGGGGCCTGGAGACCCAGTACTTC
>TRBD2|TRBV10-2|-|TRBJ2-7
CATRGLAASSYEQYF
TGCGCCACCCGCGGGCTAGCGGCGAGCTCCTACGAGCAGTACTTC
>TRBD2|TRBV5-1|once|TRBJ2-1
CASSTRLAGGNNEQFF
TGCGCCAGCAGCACGCGACTAGCGGGAGGGAACAATGAGCAGTTCTTC
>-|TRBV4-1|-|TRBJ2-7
CASSHDSTYEQYF
TGCGCCAGCAGCCACGACTCAACCTACGAGCAGTACTTC
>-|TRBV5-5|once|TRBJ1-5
CASSLGHSDYSNQPQHF
TGTGCCAGCAGCTTGGGTCACTCCGATTATAGCAATCAGCCCCAGCATTTT
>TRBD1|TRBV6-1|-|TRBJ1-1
CASSNGDRGRRVAFF
TGTGCCAGCAGTAATGGGGACAGGGGGCGCAGGGTAGCTTTCTTT
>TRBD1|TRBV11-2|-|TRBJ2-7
CASSFDPGQGASEQYF
TGTGCCAGCAGTTTTGATCCGGGACAGGGGGCAAGCGAGCAGTACTTC
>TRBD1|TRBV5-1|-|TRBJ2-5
CASSLAFRQGETQYF
TGCGCCAGCAGCTTGGCCTTTCGACAGGGAGAGACCCAGTACTTC
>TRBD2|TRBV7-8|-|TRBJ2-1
CASAGLAGNNEQFF
TGTGCCAGCGCCGGGCTAGCGGGAAACAATGAGCAGTTCTTC
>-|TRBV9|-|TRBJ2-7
CASSPRGSSYEQYF
TGTGCCAGCAGCCCTCGGGGATCCTCCTACGAGCAGTACTTC
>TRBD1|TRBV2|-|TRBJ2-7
CASSEGGQGLVEQYF
TGTGCCAGCAGTGAAGGGGGACAGGGTTTGGTGGAGCAGTACTTC
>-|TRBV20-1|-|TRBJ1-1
CSATRLQAFF
TGCAGTGCCACTAGGTTACAAGCTTTCTTT
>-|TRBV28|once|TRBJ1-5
CASSPRQGNQPQHF
TGTGCCAGCAGTCCCCGGCAGGGCAATCAGCCCCAGCATTTT
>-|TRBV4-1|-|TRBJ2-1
CASSQARTDSNEQFF
TGCGCCAGCAGCCAAGCTCGGACAGACTCCAATGAGCAGTTCTTC
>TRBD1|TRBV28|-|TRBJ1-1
CASSLSRTGAIEAFF
TGTGCCAGCAGTTTATCCCGGACAGGGGCGATTGAAGCTTTCTTT
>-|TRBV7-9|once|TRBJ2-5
CASSSRTAGETQYF
TGTGCCAGCAGCTCAAGGACTGCGGGAGAGACCCAGTACTTC
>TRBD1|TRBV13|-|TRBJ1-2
CASSRDRGYGYTF
TGTGCCAGCAGCCGGGACAGGGGGTATGGCTACACCTTC
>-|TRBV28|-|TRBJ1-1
CASSFRRAEAFF
TGTGCCAGCAGTTTTAGGAGGGCTGAAGCTTTCTTT